The text below deals with one TCR beta chain. Its cognate antigen is unknown. The source of the sample is a study of Graves' ophthalmopathy and Graves' hyperthyroidism. Findings and limits, study-wide: Most expanded thyroid clonotypes above 0.001 frequency also appeared in blood. Ophthalmopathy versus stable hyperthyroidism: 13-signature model gave around 90% sensitivity, less than 83% specificity.

The CDR3 has 14 residues. CDR1 is DFQATT, CDR2 SNEGSKA, per germline (reference sequence). For repertoire sequencing, the TCR beta CDR3 regions were amplified from RNA transcripts. An opening RT-PCR round employed HTBI primers and preceded a second-round multiplex PCR. Each CDR3 protein is one row after TCRdb ran MiXCR on the multiplex PCR reads. This table holds some 520,000 distinct CDR3 sequences, over 13% found once. Sequenced material: blood. The receptor comes from a young woman with Graves' ophthalmopathy. The V and J genes are TRBV20-1 and TRBJ2-5; 9 bases agree with TRBD1. The CDR3 nucleotides are TGCAGCGCCCCTCCGGGACAGGGTGTGGAGACCCAGTACTTC. The encoded protein is CSAPPGQGVETQYF.